A single sample is the source of the 23 T cell receptor beta chains below, sequenced in a study of patients and donors after allogeneic stem cell transplantation. Using its own MiXCR run on the RT-PCR reads, TCRdb lists one record per CDR3 protein. Of approximately 150,000 distinct CDR3 sequences listed, approximately 31% were seen once; the top ten hold around 3%. What was sequenced was blood, either unsorted or a sorted T cell fraction (not recorded which). These receptors originate from a human donor who was either an allogeneic HSCT recipient or a stem cell or donor lymphocyte infusion donor (not recorded which). It is not recorded whose cells these are; they may come from a transplant donor.

This clonotype was recorded at least ten times. The chain couples TRBV6-1 to TRBJ1-5; D might be TRBD1 (5 bases). The V gene's germline CDR1 is MNHNS and CDR2 SASEGT. The CDR3 totals 14 residues. V lost 5 bases and J lost 1, with 9 bases in between. The CDR3 loop is CASSWSGSNQPQHF. The DNA for the CDR3 is TGTGCCAGCAGTTGGTCAGGGAGCAATCAGCCCCAGCATTTT.

The V gene is TRBV4-3, the J gene TRBJ2-7, with D perhaps TRBD1 (6 bases). Per the germline V gene, CDR1 is LGHNA and CDR2 is YSLEER. Trimming took 2 bases from V and 2 from J, leaving 25 bases between them. This CDR3 has 19 residues. As DNA, the CDR3 is TGCGCCAGCAGCCAATTAGTCTCAGTGGGGGCGGCCGCGACCTACGAGCAGTACTTC. It yields the protein CASSQLVSVGAAATYEQYF.

The table lists this clonotype with a few counts. The CDR3 bases are TGCAGTGCTAGGTCAGGGAGTCTTGGCTACACCTTC. Translation gives CSARSGSLGYTF. The V and J genes are TRBV20-1 and TRBJ1-2, with D perhaps matching TRBD1 (5 bases). The CDR3 sequence is 12 residues long. The V end was cut by 3 bases, the J end by 7 bases, with 12 bases between. From germline, CDR1 is DFQATT and CDR2 SNEGSKA (reference sequence).

This clonotype was observed at least ten times. The rearrangement uses TRBV29-1 and TRBJ1-1, with 7 bases lining up with TRBD1. V lost 5 bases to trimming and J lost 0 bases; unmatched junction nucleotides: 3. Germline values: CDR1 SQVTM, CDR2 ANQGSEA. The length of the CDR3 is 13 residues. CDR3 sequence (DNA): TGCAGCGTTCGGACAGGCTTGAACACTGAAGCTTTCTTT. This gives the protein CSVRTGLNTEAFF.

The chain recombines TRBV6-2 or TRBV6-3 with TRBJ2-7; a weak D match, TRBD2 (6 bases). Trimming took off 7 bases at V and 4 bases at J, with 20 bases between the two ends. This CDR3 has 15 residues. Germline V gives CDR1 MNHEY, CDR2 SVGEGT. The CDR3 DNA follows: TGTGCCAGCACTGCGGGACTCGCCATTCTTTACGAGCAGTACTTC. Translation gives CASTAGLAILYEQYF.

Only a few counts were recorded for this clonotype. This rearrangement joins TRBV18 to TRBJ2-7; 7 nucleotides line up with TRBD1. CDR1 is KGHSH, CDR2 LQKENI, per germline. The CDR3 contains 16 residues. V gave up 4 bases and J gave up 3 bases; unmatched junction bases: 12. CDR3 DNA sequence: TGTGCCAGCTCACTACACCGGGACAGTTGGTTCTACGAGCAGTACTTC. Translation: CASSLHRDSWFYEQYF.

The chain carries TRBV6-5 and TRBJ2-7; TRBD1 aligns across 7 bases. The CDR3 totals 15 residues. V was clipped by 2 bases and J by 3 bases; unmatched bases: 7. The germline gives CDR1 MNHEY, CDR2 SVGAGI. CDR3 coding DNA: TGTGCCAGCAGTTACATAGGGGGACAGTTCTACGAGCAGTACTTC. Amino acid sequence: CASSYIGGQFYEQYF.

This sequence joins TRBV5-1 and TRBJ2-7; a possible D gene is TRBD1 (6 bases). The CDR3 is 14 amino acids. The germline CDR1 and CDR2 sequences are SGHRS and YFSETQ. The V end was cut by 4 bases, the J end by 2 bases, with 13 bases between. The CDR3 sequence: CASSPLGQPYEQYF. Here the CDR3 DNA reads TGCGCCAGCAGCCCCCTAGGACAGCCCTACGAGCAGTACTTC.

The chain combines TRBV20-1 with TRBJ2-7; D call uncertain. The length of the CDR3 is 14 residues. From germline, CDR1 is DFQATT and CDR2 SNEGSKA (reference sequence). Between the trimmed V and J ends, which lost 3 bases and 2 bases, there was a span of 14 bases. CDR3 bases: TGCAGTGCTAGGGGAACCTTATTTGCCTACGAGCAGTACTTC. Protein product: CSARGTLFAYEQYF.

The chain uses TRBV4-2 and TRBJ2-1, with D possibly matching TRBD1 (5 bases). The length of the CDR3 is 14 residues. The germline gives CDR1 LGHNA, CDR2 YNFKEQ. Trimming cost V 8 bases and J 3 bases, with 14 bases left between them. The CDR3 here is CASETGLGYNEQFF. For the CDR3, the DNA is TGTGCCAGCGAAACAGGTCTAGGCTACAATGAGCAGTTCTTC.

This clonotype was seen a few times. The chain employs TRBV7-2 and TRBJ1-1; D is uncertain. CDR3 length equals 14 residues. Germline-derived CDR1 and CDR2 are SGHTA and FQGNSA. The V end lost 2 bases, the J end lost 0 bases, and 7 bases lay between the germline ends. Here the CDR3 DNA reads TGTGCCAGCAGCTTACTGGGCATGAACACTGAAGCTTTCTTT. Its protein is CASSLLGMNTEAFF.

This clonotype came up a few times. The CDR3 reads CASSWGQVDLGAEAFF. For the CDR3, the DNA is TGTGCCAGCAGTTGGGGCCAGGTAGATCTTGGGGCTGAAGCTTTCTTT. V gene TRBV27 combines with J gene TRBJ1-1, with D perhaps matching TRBD1 (5 bases). The CDR3 length is 16 residues. Germline V gene lookup returns CDR1 MNHEY and CDR2 SMNVEV (reference sequence). V shed 4 bases and J shed 6 bases, with 21 bases lying between them.

This clonotype was seen at least ten times. The genes are TRBV20-1 and TRBJ1-5, with D uncertain. The ends were cut back, 1 base at V and 3 bases at J, with 16 bases in the middle. The CDR3 has 16 amino acids. The germline V gene encodes CDR1 DFQATT and CDR2 SNEGSKA (reference sequence). CDR3: CSARGPDNNINQPQHF. The CDR3 coding sequence is TGCAGTGCTAGAGGTCCGGATAATAATATCAATCAGCCCCAGCATTTT.

The chain joins TRBV24-1 to TRBJ1-5, with unresolved D. The CDR3 is 13 residues long. Trimming took off 2 bases at V and 6 bases at J, with 7 bases between the two ends. CDR1 KGHDR and CDR2 SFDVKD come from the germline V gene. The CDR3 region is CATSDSGIQPQHF. CDR3 nucleotide sequence: TGTGCCACCAGTGATTCCGGAATTCAGCCCCAGCATTTT.

This clonotype was seen a few times. V is TRBV12-3 or TRBV12-4 and J is TRBJ1-5, with no clear D. V was pared by 0 bases and J by 11 bases, with 17 bases between. The CDR3 length is 15 residues. The CDR3 reads CASSLAEGVVITQHF. In DNA, the CDR3 is TGTGCCAGCAGTTTAGCGGAGGGCGTCGTAATAACCCAGCATTTT.

The chain couples TRBV6-6 to TRBJ1-1; TRBD1 might be the D (5 bases). Per germline, CDR1 MNHNY and CDR2 SVGAGI (reference sequence). V dropped 6 bases and J dropped 7 bases, with 15 bases sitting between them. CDR3 length equals 13 residues. The CDR3 protein is CASSRGQAGEAFF. DNA of the CDR3: TGTGCCAGCAGCCGAGGACAAGCTGGTGAAGCTTTCTTT.

The sample holds a few counts of this clonotype. This chain connects TRBV27 to TRBJ1-1; D remains ambiguous. Germline V gene lookup returns CDR1 MNHEY and CDR2 SMNVEV (reference sequence). Deletions cut 2 bases from V and 2 bases from J, with 9 bases between. The CDR3 extends over 14 amino acids. The CDR3 DNA reads TGTGCCAGCAGTTTAAGAGTTCTTAACACTGAAGCTTTCTTT. Its translation: CASSLRVLNTEAFF.

This clonotype was detected only a few times. CDR3 region: CASSYSGLTNYGYTF. CDR3 DNA: TGTGCCAGCAGTTACTCCGGTCTTACTAACTATGGCTACACCTTC. V usage is TRBV6-5 and J usage is TRBJ1-2; no clear D. The CDR3 loop spans 15 amino acids. Looked up from germline, CDR1 is MNHEY and CDR2 is SVGAGI. V was pared by 0 bases and J by 0 bases, with 8 bases between.

The J gene is TRBJ2-7, the V gene TRBV20-1; D is uncertain. CDR1 DFQATT and CDR2 SNEGSKA come from the germline V gene (reference sequence). The CDR3 extends over 13 amino acids. The V gene lost 3 bases and the J gene lost 4 bases, with 13 bases spanning the gap. The CDR3 DNA reads TGCAGTGCTAGTCATCCTGTGAGATACGAGCAGTACTTC. Translated: CSASHPVRYEQYF.

This chain joins TRBV7-9 and TRBJ2-5, with TRBD1 matching over 8 bases. The CDR3 totals 16 residues. The germline CDR1 and CDR2 sequences are SEHNR and FQNEAQ (reference sequence). Trimming took 2 bases from V and 2 from J; bases not matched to a gene: 7. For the CDR3, the DNA is TGTGCCAGCAGCTTACTACCCGGACAGGGACAAGAGACCCAGTACTTC. It is translated as CASSLLPGQGQETQYF.

The genes are TRBV28 and TRBJ2-1, with 9 bases that match TRBD2. Germline loops: CDR1 MDHEN, CDR2 SYDVKM. The CDR3 length is 17 residues. The J segment lost 3 bases and the V segment lost 6 bases, leaving 12 bases of the junction unmatched. The CDR3 DNA reads TGTGCCAGCAGGGCCGGAGCGCGGGAGGGCCTCTACAATGAGCAGTTCTTC. Encoded protein: CASRAGAREGLYNEQFF.

This clonotype was seen a few times. The chain has TRBV6-1 and TRBJ1-5; D is undetermined. Germline V gives CDR1 MNHNS, CDR2 SASEGT. The CDR3 sequence is 14 residues long. The germline V and J ends were trimmed by 1 base and 9 bases, with 13 bases remaining between them. The chain's CDR3 is CASSEVFGVMPQHF. CDR3 nucleotide sequence: TGTGCCAGCAGTGAAGTTTTCGGCGTCATGCCCCAGCATTTT.

This clonotype was seen more than once but under ten times. This chain uses TRBV24-1 with TRBJ1-5, with D maybe TRBD1 (6 bases). CDR1 and CDR2 from the germline V gene are KGHDR and SFDVKD. The ends were cut back, 11 bases at V and 4 bases at J, with 11 bases in the middle. The CDR3 has 12 residues. Here the CDR3 reads CAIAGANQPQHF. CDR3 coding DNA: TGTGCCATCGCAGGGGCAAATCAGCCCCAGCATTTT.